The source of this T cell receptor (beta chain) is a study of cytomegalovirus exposure and HLA in healthy donors. Study-level results: Using the classifier, cytomegalovirus status was reportedly diagnosed with high specificity and sensitivity. Most CMV-associated TCR beta chains were later found to appear HLA-restricted.

Trimming stripped 9 bases from V and 2 bases from J, with 9 bases between. This CDR3 has 12 residues. CDR1 and CDR2 from the germline V gene are SGHVS and FQNEAQ. This cohort consisted of healthy bone marrow donors. Both 60 Vbeta primers and 13 Jbeta primers went into the PCR. Clones were sequenced by immunoSEQ multiplex PCR, and TCRdb holds only the in-frame ones, with some missing. The table records tens of thousands of clones, 90% of them present only once. Remarks on this clone: Its antigen is not identified.

The chain links TRBV7-8 to TRBJ2-3; D is unresolved. Sequencing was performed on PBMCs. The receptor's source is a woman between 18 and 29 years old in good health and CMV-seronegative. The CDR3 sequence is CASVQDTDTQYF. The CDR3 bases are TGTGCCAGTGTGCAGGACACAGATACGCAGTATTTT.